A single sample gave rise to the 29 T cell receptor beta chains below, sequenced in a study of type 1 regulatory T cells. TCRdb independently ran MiXCR on the reads; one entry per CDR3 protein. Here the sample spans 75,000 to 100,000 distinct CDR3 sequences, less than 40% being singletons. The sequenced material came from CD4+ T cells, either the whole sample or a sorted fraction (not recorded which). The receptors stem from a human donor in good health.

The chain joins TRBV18 to TRBJ1-4; TRBD1 aligns across 7 bases. V was pared by 2 bases and J by 8 bases, with 8 bases of the junction left unmatched. Germline values: CDR1 KGHSH, CDR2 LQKENI. The CDR3 length is 15 residues. The CDR3: CASSPFSQGEEKLFF. CDR3 sequence (DNA): TGTGCCAGCTCACCATTCTCCCAGGGGGAAGAAAAACTGTTTTTT.

This clonotype was counted a few times. The chain carries TRBV7-8 and TRBJ1-1; 7 bases align to TRBD1. V shed 2 bases, J shed 0 bases, and the junction held 9 bases outside the gene matches. The germline V gene encodes CDR1 SGHVS and CDR2 FQNEAQ. This CDR3 contains 17 residues. The CDR3 loop is CASSLRSGGRLNTEAFF. In DNA, the CDR3 is TGTGCCAGCAGCTTACGGTCAGGGGGTCGGCTGAACACTGAAGCTTTCTTT.

This clonotype has more than one count but fewer than ten. The CDR3, as DNA: TGTGCCAGCAGCTTAAGTTTGCTAGCGGGAGGGCAGTTCTTC. Residues: CASSLSLLAGGQFF. The chain links TRBV7-2 to TRBJ2-1; 11 bases line up with TRBD2. CDR3 length equals 14 residues. Germline CDR1 SGHTA, CDR2 FQGNSA. Trimming took 2 bases from V and 12 from J; bases not matched to a gene: 6.

The chain carries TRBV7-2 and TRBJ2-7, with D tentatively TRBD1 (6 bases). V lost 4 bases to trimming and J lost 0 bases, with 13 bases between them. CDR1 and CDR2 from the germline V gene are SGHTA and FQGNSA. The CDR3 loop spans 15 amino acids. The CDR3 spells CASSSGQHSSYEQYF. The CDR3 DNA reads TGTGCCAGCAGCTCCGGACAGCATAGCTCCTACGAGCAGTACTTC. The full variable domain, rest sourced from reference TRBV7-2 and TRBJ2-7, is GAGVSQSPSNKVTEKGKDVELRCDPISGHTALYWYRQSLGQGLEFLIYFQGNSAPDKSGLPSDRFSAERTGGSVSTLTIQRTQQEDSAVYLCASSSGQHSSYEQYFGPGTRLTVT.

The chain uses TRBV30 and TRBJ2-1; no definite D call. This CDR3 region has 11 residues. Trimming left V 0 bases short and J 10 bases short, with 7 bases between. Germline V gives CDR1 GTSNPN, CDR2 SVGIG (reference sequence). The CDR3 bases are TGTGCCTGGAGTGTAAAAGCAGAGCAGTTCTTC. Translating it yields CAWSVKAEQFF.

As regards this clonotype: At one end, the junction sequence differs from germline, possibly due to a read error. V gene TRBV7-9 combines with J gene TRBJ2-7, with TRBD2 matching over 9 bases. CDR1 and CDR2 from the germline V gene are SEHNR and FQNEAQ (reference sequence). This CDR3 is 17 amino acids long. DNA for the CDR3: TGTGCCAGCAGCTTAGCCCGACTAGCGGACAGCTCCTACGACCAGTACTTC. It encodes CASSLARLADSSYDQYF.

This clonotype was seen ten or more times. The gene calls are TRBV3-1 and TRBJ2-1; 9 nucleotides agree with TRBD2. The CDR3 has 16 amino acids. The ends lost 6 bases at V and 8 bases at J; junction bases unmatched: 14. Germline-derived CDR1 and CDR2 are LGHDT and YNNKEL (reference sequence). The CDR3 loop reads CASRNSGRVRPHEQFF. CDR3 sequence (DNA): TGTGCCAGCAGGAATAGCGGGAGAGTCAGGCCCCATGAGCAGTTCTTC.

The chain carries TRBV19 and TRBJ2-1; no firm D call. CDR1 LNHDA and CDR2 SQIVND come from the germline V gene (reference sequence). The ends were cut back, 6 bases at V and 0 bases at J, with 12 bases in the middle. This CDR3 is built from 15 residues. CDR3 coding DNA: TGTGCCAGTAGGGCAGACTTTCGCTCCTACAATGAGCAGTTCTTC. Residues: CASRADFRSYNEQFF. Variable domain in full (rest from reference TRBV19 and TRBJ2-1): DGGITQSPKYLFRKEGQNVTLSCEQNLNHDAMYWYRQDPGQGLRLIYYSQIVNDFQKGDIAEGYSVSREKKESFPLTVTSAQKNPTAFYLCASRADFRSYNEQFFGPGTRLTVL.

This clonotype was recorded a few times. The V and J genes are TRBV28 and TRBJ2-1; TRBD1 might be the D (6 bases). This CDR3 is built from 13 residues. Germline V lookup: CDR1 MDHEN, CDR2 SYDVKM. The ends were cut back, 1 base at V and 8 bases at J, with 9 bases in the middle. As DNA, the CDR3 is TGTGCCAGCAGTTTATACAGGGATCATGAGCAGTTCTTC. It codes for CASSLYRDHEQFF.

The rearrangement uses TRBV5-1 and TRBJ2-5, with 14 nucleotides matching TRBD2. Germline V gene data show CDR1 as SGHRS and CDR2 as YFSETQ. The CDR3 sequence is 16 residues long. V was pared by 7 bases and J by 1 base, with 6 bases of the junction left unmatched. The CDR3 loop is CASGPGTSGSQETQYF. As DNA, the CDR3 is TGCGCCAGCGGCCCAGGGACTAGCGGGAGCCAAGAGACCCAGTACTTC. Full variable domain (missing parts from reference TRBV5-1 and TRBJ2-5): KAGVTQTPRYLIKTRGQQVTLSCSPISGHRSVSWYQQTPGQGLQFLFEYFSETQRNKGNFPGRFSGRQFSNSRSEMNVSTLELGDSALYLCASGPGTSGSQETQYFGPGTRLLVL.

This clonotype was detected a few times. The CDR3 reads CASKIGVNTEAFF. In DNA, the CDR3 is TGTGCCAGCAAAATAGGGGTGAACACTGAAGCTTTCTTT. The genes are TRBV25-1 and TRBJ1-1; TRBD1 is a possible D gene (5 bases). V was clipped by 7 bases and J by 0 bases, with 9 bases between them. Germline V gene data show CDR1 as MGHDK and CDR2 as SYGVNS. This CDR3 has 13 amino acids.

This clonotype was detected only a few times. The V and J genes are TRBV11-2 and TRBJ2-1; 8 bases match TRBD2. Germline CDR1 reads SGHAT; CDR2 reads FQNNGV. V shed 0 bases and J 8 bases; nucleotides not matched to a gene: 6. The CDR3 consists of 15 residues. CDR3 DNA sequence: TGTGCCAGCAGCTTAGATACGGGAGGGTTCGATGAGCAGTTCTTC. Translated: CASSLDTGGFDEQFF.

This clonotype turned up a few times. V gene TRBV12-3 or TRBV12-4 combines with J gene TRBJ2-5; D perhaps matches TRBD1 (6 bases). The CDR3 is made up of 14 amino acids. Trimming took off 2 bases at V and 6 bases at J, with 13 bases between the two ends. The CDR3 nucleotides read TGTGCCAGCAGTTTAACACAGGGTTCGAAGACCCAGTACTTC. Protein: CASSLTQGSKTQYF.

The chain uses TRBV20-1 and TRBJ2-7; no clear D. The CDR3 covers 14 residues. Germline V CDR1 and CDR2: DFQATT, SNEGSKA (reference sequence). Trimming shortened V by 5 bases and J by 0 bases, and 14 bases separated the two germline ends. Here the CDR3 DNA reads TGCAGTGCTCCCCCCAGGACGGTCTCCTACGAGCAGTACTTC. As protein: CSAPPRTVSYEQYF.

The V call is TRBV19, the J call TRBJ2-5; D call uncertain. The CDR3 loop spans 13 amino acids. Germline values: CDR1 LNHDA, CDR2 SQIVND (reference sequence). With 0 bases removed from V and 5 bases from J, the gap between germline ends came to 7 bases. CDR3 nucleotides: TGTGCCAGTAGTATAGATCACGGGGAGACCCAGTACTTC. As protein: CASSIDHGETQYF. Combining the CDR3 with reference TRBV19 and TRBJ2-5 gives the whole variable domain DGGITQSPKYLFRKEGQNVTLSCEQNLNHDAMYWYRQDPGQGLRLIYYSQIVNDFQKGDIAEGYSVSREKKESFPLTVTSAQKNPTAFYLCASSIDHGETQYFGPGTRLLVL.

J is TRBJ2-1 and V is TRBV25-1, with a weak D call TRBD1 (5 bases). Germline V CDR1 and CDR2: MGHDK, SYGVNS. The CDR3 runs to 15 residues. With 4 bases removed from V and 2 bases from J, the gap between germline ends came to 12 bases. The CDR3 DNA reads TGTGCCAGCAGTGGAGCAGGGAAGGCCTACAATGAGCAGTTCTTC. Translated: CASSGAGKAYNEQFF. The variable domain in full, with the rest retrieved from reference TRBV25-1 and TRBJ2-1, is EADIYQTPRYLVIGTGKKITLECSQTMGHDKMYWYQQDPGMELHLIHYSYGVNSTEKGDLSSESTVSRIRTEHFPLTLESARPSHTSQYLCASSGAGKAYNEQFFGPGTRLTVL.

The gene calls are TRBV3-1 and TRBJ1-5; 8 bases are a match to TRBD1. This CDR3 spans 18 amino acids. The germline CDR1 and CDR2 sequences are LGHDT and YNNKEL (reference sequence). With 5 bases clipped from V and 4 bases from J, the junction kept 16 bases outside the gene matches. The CDR3 DNA reads as TGTGCCAGCAGCACCCGTCATGCCGGGACAGGCCTTAATCAGCCCCAGCATTTT. This codes for CASSTRHAGTGLNQPQHF.

The J gene is TRBJ2-1, the V gene TRBV30; D is possibly TRBD2 (5 bases). V shed 3 bases and J shed 11 bases, with 11 bases lying between them. This CDR3 has 11 amino acids. CDR1 GTSNPN and CDR2 SVGIG come from the germline V gene (reference sequence). The CDR3 nucleotides are TGTGCCTGGAGGGGCGGGTCGAAGCAGTTCTTC. Protein product: CAWRGGSKQFF.

This clonotype was counted ten times or more. This rearrangement joins TRBV7-2 to TRBJ1-1; the match to TRBD1 covers 7 bases. The germline gives CDR1 SGHTA, CDR2 FQGNSA. V was clipped by 1 base and J by 10 bases; unmatched bases: 9. The CDR3 has 14 residues. The CDR3 spells CASSLEGAGSIAFF. CDR3 DNA: TGTGCCAGCAGCTTAGAGGGGGCCGGTAGTATAGCTTTCTTT.

Only a few counts were recorded for this clonotype. The chain couples TRBV18 to TRBJ2-1; possibly TRBD2 for D (5 bases). Germline CDR1 is KGHSH and CDR2 is LQKENI. V was cut by 3 bases and J by 1 base, with 10 bases left in between. This CDR3 is built from 15 residues. The CDR3 DNA reads TGTGCCAGCTCACCCGTACTAGAATCCTACAATGAGCAGTTCTTC. Translated, it gives CASSPVLESYNEQFF.

This clonotype came up a few times. For the CDR3, the DNA is TGTGCCAGCAGTTTCGTCAGCTCACCCCTCCACTTT. It translates to CASSFVSSPLHF. The chain joins TRBV12-3 or TRBV12-4 to TRBJ1-6, with D hard to call. V shed 3 bases and J shed 10 bases, with 7 bases lying between them. The CDR3 length is 12 residues.

The V gene is TRBV10-1, the J gene TRBJ1-1; D is possibly TRBD1 (5 bases). The ends were cut back, 5 bases at V and 1 base at J, with 11 bases in the middle. CDR3 size: 14 residues. Per germline, CDR1 WNHNN and CDR2 SYGVQD (reference sequence). The CDR3 DNA is TGCGCCAGCAGTCATGGGGCTCCGAACACTGAAGCTTTCTTT. It specifies CASSHGAPNTEAFF.

The table lists this clonotype with a few counts. This chain links TRBV5-5 with TRBJ2-1, with D perhaps TRBD2 (6 bases). Germline CDR1 and CDR2: SGHKS and YYEKEE (reference sequence). This CDR3 has 13 amino acids. Trimming pared 0 bases from V and 7 bases from J, leaving 8 bases between. The CDR3 DNA sequence: TGTGCCAGCAGCTTGGGACTAGTAAATGAGCAGTTCTTC. Translating it yields CASSLGLVNEQFF. The full variable domain, rest sourced from reference TRBV5-5 and TRBJ2-1, is DAGVTQSPTHLIKTRGQQVTLRCSPISGHKSVSWYQQVLGQGPQFIFQYYEKEERGRGNFPDRFSARQFPNYSSELNVNALLLGDSALYLCASSLGLVNEQFFGPGTRLTVL.

J is TRBJ2-7 and V is TRBV4-2; a possible D gene is TRBD2 (5 bases). Trimming stripped 1 base from V and 4 bases from J, with 17 bases between. The CDR3 is 16 amino acids. Germline V lookup: CDR1 LGHNA, CDR2 YNFKEQ. The CDR3 region has the DNA TGTGCCAGCAGCCAAGCGGTTCTAGGAGGAGTTTACGAGCAGTACTTC. Its protein product is CASSQAVLGGVYEQYF.

V usage is TRBV7-2 and J usage is TRBJ2-3; perhaps TRBD2 as D (5 bases). Looked up from germline, CDR1 is SGHTA and CDR2 is FQGNSA. With 0 bases removed from V and 4 bases from J, the gap between germline ends came to 14 bases. The CDR3 extends over 16 amino acids. CDR3 nucleotides: TGTGCCAGCAGCTTAGCGCAACGGGATTGGGCAGATACGCAGTATTTT. Its protein is CASSLAQRDWADTQYF.

The sample holds a few counts of this clonotype. CDR3 coding DNA: TGCGCCAGCAGCCCAAGGGGACAGAGTAATGAAAAACTGTTTTTT. This sequence encodes CASSPRGQSNEKLFF. The V and J genes are TRBV5-1 and TRBJ1-4, with TRBD1 matching 7 bases. Germline values: CDR1 SGHRS, CDR2 YFSETQ. The V segment lost 4 bases and the J segment 4 bases; nucleotides outside the gene matches: 7. The CDR3 covers 15 residues.

The chain recombines TRBV3-1 with TRBJ2-1, with 7 positions matching TRBD2. Germline-derived CDR1 and CDR2 are LGHDT and YNNKEL (reference sequence). The CDR3 runs to 18 residues. After removal of 3 bases from V and 1 base from J, the junction contained 12 bases not matched to a gene. The CDR3 sequence is CASSHLPGLADSYNEQFF. The CDR3 DNA is TGTGCCAGCAGCCATCTTCCCGGCCTAGCGGATTCCTACAATGAGCAGTTCTTC.

The V call is TRBV7-9, the J call TRBJ2-3; tentatively, D is TRBD2 (5 bases). CDR1 and CDR2 from the germline V gene are SEHNR and FQNEAQ (reference sequence). The V end lost 5 bases, the J end lost 4 bases, and 16 bases lay between the germline ends. This CDR3 has 15 residues. CDR3 DNA: TGTGCCAGCAGCCCGAGCGCGGTGGGAGCAGATACGCAGTATTTT. Amino acids: CASSPSAVGADTQYF.

Only a few counts were recorded for this clonotype. The rearrangement uses TRBV5-1 and TRBJ2-7; D gene ambiguous. This CDR3 has 12 residues. Trimming pared 0 bases from V and 6 bases from J, leaving 7 bases between. Germline-derived CDR1 and CDR2 are SGHRS and YFSETQ. Here the CDR3 reads CASSLGSFEQYF. CDR3 sequence (DNA): TGCGCCAGCAGCTTGGGCAGTTTCGAGCAGTACTTC.